These 31 T cell receptor beta chains came from one sample sequenced in a study of shared clonotypes between healthy human individuals. Produced via immunoSEQ multiplex PCR; TCRdb's table is partial and in-frame only. The sample has 800,000 or so clones, 96% seen once. Naive CD8 populations comprised CD45RO-negative cells positively selected for CCR7, excluding terminally differentiated effector memory CD45RA+ cells. Input material: naive CD8+ T cells sorted from blood. The receptors stem from a young man in good health.

Worth noting for this clone: A read error may produce the germline difference seen at one junction end. The V gene is TRBV7-8, the J gene TRBJ2-3; no clear D. The CDR3 totals 16 residues. The germline V gene has CDR1 SGHVS and CDR2 FQNEAQ. CDR3: CASRLDPGLGADTQYF. The CDR3 DNA is TGTGCCAGCAGGTTAGATCCGGGCCTAGGCGCAGATACGCAGTATTTT.

The CDR3 coding sequence is TGTGCCAGCAGCGGCGCCGGGGGGACTAGCGGGAGCACAGATACGCAGTATTTT. It translates to CASSGAGGTSGSTDTQYF. The chain recombines TRBV9 with TRBJ2-3; TRBD2 agrees at 12 bases. V lost 3 bases and J lost 0; bases outside the gene matches: 8. CDR1 and CDR2 (germline): SGDLS, YYNGEE. The CDR3 contains 18 residues.

V and J are TRBV9 and TRBJ2-2; 10 bases map to TRBD1. Germline loops: CDR1 SGDLS, CDR2 YYNGEE. Trimming took 0 bases from V and 7 from J; bases not matched to a gene: 3. CDR3 length: 15 amino acids. The CDR3 sequence is CASSVGDRGIGELFF. In DNA, the CDR3 is TGTGCCAGCAGCGTAGGGGACAGGGGAATCGGGGAGCTGTTTTTT.

V gene TRBV5-1 combines with J gene TRBJ2-7; TRBD2 agrees at 8 bases. Trimming at V came to 0 bases and at J to 6 bases, leaving 8 bases not matched to a gene. Germline CDR1 reads SGHRS; CDR2 reads YFSETQ. The CDR3 length is 15 residues. CDR3 DNA: TGCGCCAGCAGCTTGGATGATAGCGGGAATATCGAGCAGTACTTC. It yields the protein CASSLDDSGNIEQYF.

The V gene is TRBV29-1, the J gene TRBJ1-2; D might be TRBD1 (6 bases). Trimming took 2 bases from V and 4 from J, leaving 11 bases between them. CDR1 is SQVTM and CDR2 is ANQGSEA in the germline V gene. There are 13 residues in the CDR3. The CDR3 loop reads CSVEPTDSYGYTF. The DNA for the CDR3 is TGCAGCGTTGAACCCACGGACAGCTATGGCTACACCTTC.

This chain connects TRBV11-2 to TRBJ2-7; 13 nucleotides match TRBD2. This CDR3 is built from 18 residues. J lost 0 bases, V lost 5 bases, and 10 bases had no gene match. Per the germline V gene, CDR1 is SGHAT and CDR2 is FQNNGV. In DNA form, the CDR3 reads TGTGCCAGCAGCCAACTAGCGGGAGGGAAATACCACTCCTACGAGCAGTACTTC. It encodes CASSQLAGGKYHSYEQYF.

The J gene is TRBJ1-4, the V gene TRBV9; 8 bases line up with TRBD1. This CDR3 is built from 15 residues. In germline, CDR1 is SGDLS, CDR2 YYNGEE. V gave up 4 bases and J gave up 4 bases; unmatched junction bases: 6. Here the CDR3 reads CASSQGDRLNEKLFF. CDR3 nucleotide sequence: TGTGCCAGCAGCCAAGGGGACAGGCTTAATGAAAAACTGTTTTTT.

As concerns this clone: The junction shows a germline mismatch at one end, possibly a read error. The V call is TRBV7-7, the J call TRBJ2-7, with 9 bases that match TRBD1. Looked up from germline, CDR1 is SSHAT and CDR2 is FNYEAQ (reference sequence). The CDR3 spans 15 residues. The CDR3 is CASSLGQGGTYEQYF. The CDR3 coding sequence is TGTGCTAGCAGCCTGGGACAGGGAGGGACCTACGAGCAGTACTTC. The full variable domain, its missing parts supplied by reference TRBV7-7 and TRBJ2-7, is GAGVSQSPRYKVTKRGQDVTLRCDPISSHATLYWYQQALGQGPEFLTYFNYEAQPDKSGLPSDRFSAERPEGSISTLTIQRTEQRDSAMYRCASSLGQGGTYEQYFGPGTRLTVT.

The V and J genes are TRBV12-5 and TRBJ2-5; the match to TRBD2 covers 13 bases. The CDR3 consists of 18 residues. V shed 7 bases and J 1 base; nucleotides not matched to a gene: 12. Germline V gene sequence: CDR1 LGHNT, CDR2 FRNRAP. DNA for the CDR3: TGTGCTAGTGCCCCCGGACTAGCGGGGGACCTAATCCAAGAGACCCAGTACTTC. As protein: CASAPGLAGDLIQETQYF.

The DNA of the CDR3 is TGTGCCATCAGCCCTAGCCTCCCGGTTTTTCGAGCCGGGGAGCTGTTTTTT. Amino acid sequence: CAISPSLPVFRAGELFF. This chain links TRBV10-3 with TRBJ2-2, with D possibly TRBD2 on 5 matching bases. Per germline, CDR1 ENHRY and CDR2 SYGVKD. V was clipped by 6 bases and J by 6 bases, with 23 bases between them. CDR3 size: 17 residues.

This chain links TRBV5-6 with TRBJ1-3; 8 bases are a match to TRBD1. The CDR3 length is 16 residues. The germline V gene encodes CDR1 SGHDT and CDR2 YYEEEE. Losses at the gene ends were 3 bases for V and 3 bases for J; bases not matched to a gene: 8. In DNA, the CDR3 is TGTGCCAGCAGCTACGGACAGGGTTTAGGTGGAAACACCATATATTTT. Translated, it gives CASSYGQGLGGNTIYF.

The chain uses TRBV11-2 and TRBJ1-5, with D hard to call. Trimming cost V 5 bases and J 0 bases, with 11 bases left between them. The CDR3 is made up of 15 amino acids. The V gene's germline CDR1 is SGHAT and CDR2 FQNNGV. CDR3 in DNA: TGTGCCAGCAGCGAAGGACCGTATAGCAATCAGCCCCAGCATTTT. It yields the protein CASSEGPYSNQPQHF.

The chain combines TRBV10-3 with TRBJ1-1, with a weak D call TRBD1 (5 bases). This CDR3 has 12 residues. Germline CDR1 and CDR2: ENHRY and SYGVKD. V lost 10 bases and J lost 7, with 16 bases in between. The CDR3, as DNA: TGTGCCACCTCGGCAGGGATCGTTGAAGCTTTCTTT. This codes for CATSAGIVEAFF.

The chain is built from TRBV13 and TRBJ2-7; 7 bases match TRBD2. V gave up 5 bases and J gave up 4 bases; unmatched junction bases: 14. CDR1 PRHDT and CDR2 FYEKMQ come from the germline V gene (reference sequence). CDR3 length equals 16 residues. The CDR3 reads CASSLTGDYSVYEQYF. CDR3 in DNA: TGTGCCAGCAGCCTCACGGGGGACTACAGTGTGTACGAGCAGTACTTC.

The chain links TRBV7-8 to TRBJ2-3; D is unresolved. CDR3 length equals 12 residues. Germline V gene sequence: CDR1 SGHVS, CDR2 FQNEAQ. Trimming removed 2 bases from V and 5 bases from J, with 5 bases in between. DNA for the CDR3: TGTGCCAGCAGCTTACGGCAAGATACGCAGTATTTT. This codes for CASSLRQDTQYF. The whole variable domain, remainder taken from reference TRBV7-8 and TRBJ2-3, is GAGVSQSPRYKVAKRGQDVALRCDPISGHVSLFWYQQALGQGPEFLTYFQNEAQLDKSGLPSDRFFAERPEGSVSTLKIQRTQQEDSAVYLCASSLRQDTQYFGPGTRLTVL.

For the CDR3, the DNA is TGTGCCAGCAGATCTCAGGGGGAACCTACCGGCGAGCAGTACTTC. It translates to CASRSQGEPTGEQYF. The rearrangement links TRBV5-4 to TRBJ2-7; 7 positions match TRBD1. The germline CDR1 and CDR2 sequences are SGHNT and YYREEE (reference sequence). After removal of 5 bases from V and 6 bases from J, the junction contained 14 bases not matched to a gene. The length of the CDR3 is 15 residues.

The rearrangement uses TRBV5-4 and TRBJ2-1; 7 nucleotides align to TRBD1. Germline V gene lookup returns CDR1 SGHNT and CDR2 YYREEE (reference sequence). There are 15 residues in the CDR3. Trimming cost V 2 bases and J 4 bases; bases outside gene matches: 6. The CDR3 is CASSFRDRTYNEQFF. CDR3 sequence (DNA): TGTGCCAGCAGCTTTCGGGACAGAACTTACAATGAGCAGTTCTTC.

This chain joins TRBV5-4 and TRBJ2-5; D ambiguous. V lost 8 bases and J 5 bases, leaving 10 bases between the germline ends. Germline V gene lookup returns CDR1 SGHNT and CDR2 YYREEE (reference sequence). CDR3 length: 11 residues. The CDR3 is CASTLGETQYF. The CDR3 region has the DNA TGTGCCAGTACGCTAGGGGAGACCCAGTACTTC.

The chain combines TRBV6-6 with TRBJ2-1; TRBD2 matches at 9 bases. Germline V gene sequence: CDR1 MNHNY, CDR2 SVGAGI (reference sequence). The V and J ends lost 6 bases and 0 bases, in that order; junction bases with no gene match: 6. The CDR3 loop spans 16 amino acids. CDR3: CASSSTSGGSYNEQFF. For the CDR3, the DNA is TGTGCCAGCAGCTCGACTAGCGGAGGCTCCTACAATGAGCAGTTCTTC.

The chain combines TRBV7-9 with TRBJ2-5, with a tentative D call TRBD1 (5 bases). V was shortened by 5 bases and J by 0 bases, with 13 bases between the two germline ends. Germline V gene sequence: CDR1 SEHNR, CDR2 FQNEAQ (reference sequence). CDR3 length: 15 residues. The CDR3 protein is CASSPNPGNQETQYF. The CDR3 DNA reads TGTGCCAGCAGCCCCAACCCAGGGAACCAAGAGACCCAGTACTTC.

This chain joins TRBV29-1 and TRBJ2-1, with 13 bases fitting TRBD2. CDR3 size: 16 residues. Germline assignment: CDR1 SQVTM and CDR2 ANQGSEA. With V trimmed by 6 bases and J by 2 bases, 7 bases remained unmatched. CDR3 protein: CSVEGLAGQTYNEQFF. The CDR3 DNA reads as TGCAGCGTCGAGGGACTAGCGGGACAGACCTACAATGAGCAGTTCTTC.

This chain links TRBV10-3 with TRBJ2-1; no firm D call. Germline loops: CDR1 ENHRY, CDR2 SYGVKD. The CDR3 contains 13 residues. Trimming cost V 2 bases and J 8 bases, with 10 bases left between them. The CDR3 sequence: CAISEMREDEQFF. The CDR3 DNA reads as TGTGCCATCAGTGAGATGCGAGAGGATGAGCAGTTCTTC.

This clone has just a few counts. The J gene is TRBJ2-7, the V gene TRBV7-9; TRBD1 aligns across 7 bases. With V trimmed by 4 bases and J by 2 bases, 8 bases remained unmatched. Germline V gene sequence: CDR1 SEHNR, CDR2 FQNEAQ (reference sequence). CDR3 length: 15 residues. CDR3 DNA sequence: TGTGCCAGCAGCTCCGACAGGGTTATTCCCTACGAGCAGTACTTC. It is translated as CASSSDRVIPYEQYF.

The chain recombines TRBV6-5 with TRBJ1-2; D is ambiguous. In germline, CDR1 is MNHEY, CDR2 SVGAGI. The CDR3 is 13 residues long. Trimming cost V 0 bases and J 8 bases, with 10 bases left between them. The CDR3 sequence is CASSYSAEEGYTF. The CDR3 DNA reads as TGTGCCAGCAGTTACTCGGCAGAAGAAGGCTACACCTTC.

The chain joins TRBV28 to TRBJ1-1, with TRBD1 matching over 7 bases. The CDR3 has 16 residues. J gave up 7 bases and V 1 base, and 12 bases lay outside the gene matches. Germline CDR1 and CDR2: MDHEN and SYDVKM. The CDR3 sequence is CASSLSLTGADIEAFF. Written as DNA, the CDR3 is TGTGCCAGCAGTTTATCCCTCACAGGGGCGGATATTGAAGCTTTCTTT.

The genes are TRBV7-9 and TRBJ2-3; a possible D gene is TRBD1 (5 bases). This CDR3 is built from 16 residues. CDR1 and CDR2 (germline): SEHNR, FQNEAQ (reference sequence). V lost 5 bases and J 0 bases, leaving 15 bases between the germline ends. The DNA of the CDR3 is TGTGCCAGCAGCCCCCGTAGGGGCCGGAGCACAGATACGCAGTATTTT. Protein product: CASSPRRGRSTDTQYF.

The chain has TRBV28 and TRBJ2-2; D is unresolved. The V gene lost 6 bases and the J gene lost 8 bases, with 4 bases spanning the gap. The CDR3 has 10 amino acids. Germline CDR1 reads MDHEN; CDR2 reads SYDVKM. The DNA for the CDR3 is TGTGCCAGCAGGAGGGGGGAGCTGTTTTTT. Its protein is CASRRGELFF.

The V call is TRBV5-5, the J call TRBJ2-7, with D possibly being TRBD2 (6 bases). Germline-derived CDR1 and CDR2 are SGHKS and YYEKEE (reference sequence). The CDR3 covers 14 residues. Trimming removed 2 bases from V and 2 bases from J, with 11 bases in between. The CDR3 sequence: CASSLLGGTYEQYF. The CDR3 DNA is TGTGCCAGCAGCTTATTGGGGGGAACCTACGAGCAGTACTTC.

The rearrangement links TRBV30 to TRBJ2-7; D call uncertain. V lost 0 bases and J 0 bases, leaving 9 bases between the germline ends. Germline assignment: CDR1 GTSNPN and CDR2 SVGIG (reference sequence). The CDR3 sequence is 14 residues long. The CDR3: CAWSVRQDSYEQYF. The CDR3 DNA sequence: TGTGCCTGGAGTGTACGTCAAGACTCCTACGAGCAGTACTTC.

V gene TRBV2 combines with J gene TRBJ1-5; D is perhaps TRBD1 (5 bases). The germline V gene has CDR1 SNHLY and CDR2 FYNNEI. Trimming shortened V by 2 bases and J by 5 bases, and 13 bases separated the two germline ends. The CDR3 contains 15 residues. CDR3 region: CASSEMLGVDQPQHF. CDR3 in DNA: TGTGCCAGCAGTGAAATGCTGGGGGTGGATCAGCCCCAGCATTTT.

The V call is TRBV5-6, the J call TRBJ2-1, with TRBD2 matching over 9 bases. The germline CDR1 and CDR2 sequences are SGHDT and YYEEEE. CDR3 length: 12 residues. V shed 8 bases, J shed 7 bases, and the junction held 4 bases outside the gene matches. DNA of the CDR3: TGTGCCAGTCATACTAGCGGGAATGAGCAGTTCTTC. Its translation is CASHTSGNEQFF.